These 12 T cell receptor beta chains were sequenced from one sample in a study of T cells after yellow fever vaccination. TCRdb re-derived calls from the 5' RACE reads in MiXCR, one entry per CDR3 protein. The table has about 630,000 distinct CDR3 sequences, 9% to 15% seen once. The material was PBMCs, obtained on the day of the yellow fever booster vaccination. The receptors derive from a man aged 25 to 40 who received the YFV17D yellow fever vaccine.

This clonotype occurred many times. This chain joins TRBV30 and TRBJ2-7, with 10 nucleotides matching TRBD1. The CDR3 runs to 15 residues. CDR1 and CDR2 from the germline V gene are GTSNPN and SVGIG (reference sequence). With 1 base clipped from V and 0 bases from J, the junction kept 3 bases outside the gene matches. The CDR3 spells CAWSARDRGSYEQYF. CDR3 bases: TGTGCCTGGAGTGCCCGGGACAGGGGCTCCTACGAGCAGTACTTC.

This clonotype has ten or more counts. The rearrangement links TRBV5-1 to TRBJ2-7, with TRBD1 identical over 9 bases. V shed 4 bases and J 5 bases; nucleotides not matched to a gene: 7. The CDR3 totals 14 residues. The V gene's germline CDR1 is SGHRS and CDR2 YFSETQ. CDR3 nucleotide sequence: TGCGCCAGCAGCGGCGGACAGGGGTTCAACGAGCAGTACTTC. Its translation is CASSGGQGFNEQYF.

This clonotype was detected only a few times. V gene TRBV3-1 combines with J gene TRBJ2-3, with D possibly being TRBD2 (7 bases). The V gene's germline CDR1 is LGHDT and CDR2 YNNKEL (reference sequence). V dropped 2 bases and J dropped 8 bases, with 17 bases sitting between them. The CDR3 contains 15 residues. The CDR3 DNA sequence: TGTGCCAGCAGCCAACCTAGCGGAGGGGGGGGTACGCAGTATTTT. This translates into CASSQPSGGGGTQYF.

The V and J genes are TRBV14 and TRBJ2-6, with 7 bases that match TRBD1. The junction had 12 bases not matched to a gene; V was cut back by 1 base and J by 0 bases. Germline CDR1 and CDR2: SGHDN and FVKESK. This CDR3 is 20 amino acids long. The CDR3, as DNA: TGTGCCAGCAGCCAAGTGACAGGGATAGCCAGGGGCTCTGGGGCCAACGTCCTGACTTTC. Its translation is CASSQVTGIARGSGANVLTF.

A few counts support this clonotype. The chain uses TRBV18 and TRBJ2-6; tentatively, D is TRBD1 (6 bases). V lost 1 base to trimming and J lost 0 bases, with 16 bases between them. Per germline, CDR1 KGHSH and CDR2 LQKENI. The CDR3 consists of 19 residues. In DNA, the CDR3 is TGTGCCAGCTCACCACAGACAGGCCCTACCCACTCTGGGGCCAACGTCCTGACTTTC. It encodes CASSPQTGPTHSGANVLTF.

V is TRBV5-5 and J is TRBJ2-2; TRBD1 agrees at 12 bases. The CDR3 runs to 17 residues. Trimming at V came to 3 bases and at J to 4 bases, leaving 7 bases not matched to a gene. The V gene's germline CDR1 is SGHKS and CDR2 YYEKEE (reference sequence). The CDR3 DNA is TGTGCCAGCAGCTCGAATCCGGGACAGGGGGCCACCGGGGAGCTGTTTTTT. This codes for CASSSNPGQGATGELFF.

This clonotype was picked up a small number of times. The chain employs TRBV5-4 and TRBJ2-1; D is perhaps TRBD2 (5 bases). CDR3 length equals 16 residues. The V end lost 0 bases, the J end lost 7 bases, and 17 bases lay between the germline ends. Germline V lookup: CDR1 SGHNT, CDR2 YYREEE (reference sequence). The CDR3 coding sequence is TGTGCCAGCAGCTTGGCCTCGTCTAGCACGGGGAATGAGCAGTTCTTC. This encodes CASSLASSSTGNEQFF.

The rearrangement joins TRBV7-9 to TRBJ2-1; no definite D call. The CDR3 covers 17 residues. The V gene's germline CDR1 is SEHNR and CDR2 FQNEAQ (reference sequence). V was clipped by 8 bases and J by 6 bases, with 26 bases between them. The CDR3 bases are TGTGCCAGCTTTGGTCGTGAGACACCTGAAGGTAGCAATGAGCAGTTCTTC. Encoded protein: CASFGRETPEGSNEQFF.

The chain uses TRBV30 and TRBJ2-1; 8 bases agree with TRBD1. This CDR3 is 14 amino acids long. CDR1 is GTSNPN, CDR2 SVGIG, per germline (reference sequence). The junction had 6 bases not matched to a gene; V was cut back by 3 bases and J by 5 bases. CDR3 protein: CAWSPRGRHNEQFF. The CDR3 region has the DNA TGTGCCTGGAGCCCCAGGGGGCGCCACAATGAGCAGTTCTTC.

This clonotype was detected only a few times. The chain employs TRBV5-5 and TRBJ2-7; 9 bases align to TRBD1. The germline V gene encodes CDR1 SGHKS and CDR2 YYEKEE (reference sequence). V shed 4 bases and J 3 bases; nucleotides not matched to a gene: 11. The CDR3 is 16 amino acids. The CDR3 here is CASSGTTGGFVYEQYF. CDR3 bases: TGTGCCAGCAGCGGGACGACAGGGGGATTCGTCTACGAGCAGTACTTC.

The CDR3 region is CASHRTSGSQAYEQYF. The CDR3 DNA sequence: TGTGCCAGCCACCGGACTAGCGGGAGCCAGGCGTACGAGCAGTACTTC. V usage is TRBV27 and J usage is TRBJ2-7; 13 bases are a match to TRBD2. After removal of 8 bases from V and 4 bases from J, the junction contained 11 bases not matched to a gene. The CDR3 has 16 residues. CDR1 and CDR2 (germline): MNHEY, SMNVEV (reference sequence).

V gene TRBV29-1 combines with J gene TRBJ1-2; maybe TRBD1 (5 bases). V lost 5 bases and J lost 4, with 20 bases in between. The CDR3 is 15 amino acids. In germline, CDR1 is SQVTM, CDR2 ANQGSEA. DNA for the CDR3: TGCAGCGTTTATTCCTTGATCGGGGGTAGCTATGGCTACACCTTC. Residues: CSVYSLIGGSYGYTF.